The entry below gives a single T cell receptor beta chain sequence along with its context. The antigen remains unidentified. This record comes from a study of shared clonotypes between healthy human individuals. Whole-study findings and limits: Researchers sampled blood only, noting tissue repertoires likely differ.

Germline CDR1 and CDR2: SNHLY and FYNNEI. CDR3 length equals 17 residues. The V gene end was trimmed by 7 bases and the J gene end by 5 bases; junction bases not matched to a gene: 17. Sequencing was performed with immunoSEQ multiplex PCR; in TCRdb, only in-frame clones are kept and a portion is missing. The sample yields 1 million to 1.2 million clones, roughly 80% seen once. The sequencing input was memory CD4+ T cells from PBMCs. The subset: CD45RA-negative fraction. The TCR sequence derives from a man between 18 and 35 years old in good health. Some clones in this sample may be carry-over from other donors' samples. V is TRBV2 and J is TRBJ2-5; 9 bases are shared with TRBD2. The CDR3 reads CASMREYSGSHHETQYF. For the CDR3, the DNA is TGTGCCAGCATGAGGGAATATAGCGGGAGCCATCACGAGACCCAGTACTTC.